One sample yielded the 16 T cell receptor beta chains listed below, sequenced in a study of post-analysis software for immune sequencing data. Findings and limits, study-wide: TRBV segments more frequent in patients than in controls numbered roughly 5 and included TRBV5-6, TRBV5-1 and TRBV20-1.

TCR beta libraries were prepared from cDNA with unique molecular identifiers. Each CDR3 protein gets one entry after TCRdb re-called the PCR reads with MiXCR. The data show 170,000 or so distinct CDR3 sequences, around 28% seen once. No antigen has been identified for these receptors. Sequenced input: blood. Every receptor here comes from a girl aged 10-17 years with multiple sclerosis.

The gene calls are TRBV12-3 or TRBV12-4 and TRBJ1-1, with TRBD1 matching over 8 bases. The V and J ends lost 5 bases and 3 bases, in that order; junction bases with no gene match: 8. This CDR3 comprises 15 residues. This CDR3 reads CASSRTTGGDTEAFF. The CDR3 region has the DNA TGTGCCAGCAGTCGTACAACAGGGGGTGACACTGAAGCTTTCTTT.

This clonotype showed up just a few times. This may arise from a read error, as a much more abundant clone is one base away. The chain joins TRBV5-1 to TRBJ2-5; 9 nucleotides match TRBD2. Near its end, the DNA agrees better with TRBJ2-7, so the J call may be wrong. The length of the CDR3 is 15 residues. Looked up from germline, CDR1 is SGHRS and CDR2 is YFSETQ. CDR3 bases: TGCGCCAGCAGCGAAGGGGCTAGCGGGATCAACGAGCAGTACTTC. Translated: CASSEGASGINEQYF.

This clonotype was detected ten times or more. The chain has TRBV12-3 or TRBV12-4 and TRBJ2-1, with 8 nucleotides matching TRBD2. This CDR3 comprises 17 residues. Trimming removed 1 base from V and 8 bases from J; junction bases left unmatched: 13. CDR3 sequence (DNA): TGTGCCAGCAGTTTAGGGACTAGCAGAGACCTTAGGGATGAGCAGTTCTTC. This translates into CASSLGTSRDLRDEQFF.

This clonotype was detected a few times. The gene calls are TRBV2 and TRBJ1-1, with 7 bases lining up with TRBD1. Germline values: CDR1 SNHLY, CDR2 FYNNEI. Trimming removed 1 base from V and 0 bases from J; junction bases left unmatched: 20. CDR3 length: 21 residues. CDR3 sequence (DNA): TGTGCCAGCAGTGAAGAACAACCGGGACAGACGTCCCGGCAGATGAACACTGAAGCTTTCTTT. Its protein product is CASSEEQPGQTSRQMNTEAFF.

The table lists this clonotype with a few counts. The genes are TRBV30 and TRBJ2-2; D unclear. The CDR3 contains 12 residues. The V gene lost 0 bases and the J gene lost 8 bases, with 7 bases spanning the gap. Germline loops: CDR1 GTSNPN, CDR2 SVGIG (reference sequence). The CDR3 region has the DNA TGTGCCTGGAGTGTAGTAGGAGGGGAGCTGTTTTTT. Protein: CAWSVVGGELFF.

The sample holds a few counts of this clonotype. One base away lies a much larger clone, so this may be a sequencing read error. The rearrangement links TRBV6-5 to TRBJ2-7, with 9 positions matching TRBD2. The CDR3 extends over 15 amino acids. The germline V gene has CDR1 MNHEY and CDR2 SVGAGI. CDR3 residues: CAGRQPTSGAYEQYF. The CDR3 region has the DNA TGTGCCGGCAGGCAACCGACTAGCGGAGCCTACGAGCAGTACTTC.

The chain is built from TRBV28 and TRBJ2-5; 10 positions match TRBD1. CDR1 is MDHEN and CDR2 is SYDVKM in the germline V gene. The length of the CDR3 is 12 residues. Losses at the gene ends were 8 bases for V and 11 bases for J; bases not matched to a gene: 8. The CDR3: CASDRGRGEQYF. In DNA, the CDR3 is TGTGCCAGCGACAGGGGGCGAGGAGAGCAGTACTTC. The full variable domain, rest sourced from reference TRBV28 and TRBJ2-5, is DVKVTQSSRYLVKRTGEKVFLECVQDMDHENMFWYRQDPGLGLRLIYFSYDVKMKEKGDIPEGYSVSREKKERFSLILESASTNQTSMYLCASDRGRGEQYFGPGTRLLVL.

This chain links TRBV7-9 with TRBJ1-2; 8 nucleotides match TRBD1. The CDR3 length is 16 residues. The V gene end was trimmed by 8 bases and the J gene end by 2 bases; junction bases not matched to a gene: 13. Germline loops: CDR1 SEHNR, CDR2 FQNEAQ (reference sequence). In DNA form, the CDR3 reads TGTGCCAGCTTCCAGACAGGGGACGGGGCGAACTATGGCTACACCTTC. It codes for CASFQTGDGANYGYTF.

With regard to this clonotype: Possible read error: a much larger clone is one base away. V gene TRBV11-1 combines with J gene TRBJ2-1; D is perhaps TRBD1 or TRBD2 (5 bases each). V lost 5 bases, J lost 2 bases, and 16 bases lay in between. In germline, CDR1 is SGHAT, CDR2 FQDESV (reference sequence). This CDR3 is built from 16 residues. CDR3 amino acids: CASSRSGDPAYNEQFF. In nucleotides, the CDR3 is TGTGCCAGCAGCCGGTCCGGGGACCCAGCCTACAATGAGCAGTTCTTC.

The chain employs TRBV20-1 and TRBJ2-7, with 11 bases that match TRBD2. The V gene's germline CDR1 is DFQATT and CDR2 SNEGSKA (reference sequence). This CDR3 spans 16 amino acids. The V segment lost 5 bases and the J segment 7 bases; nucleotides outside the gene matches: 16. The CDR3 is CSALSGLAGGAGEQYF. In DNA, the CDR3 is TGCAGTGCTCTCTCTGGATTAGCGGGAGGGGCCGGTGAGCAGTACTTC.

This clonotype was detected only a few times. Its ends do not fully match the called genes, so a read error is possible. The chain has TRBV27 and TRBJ2-1, with D possibly matching TRBD2 (5 bases). The CDR3 extends over 16 amino acids. The germline gives CDR1 MNHEY, CDR2 SMNVEV (reference sequence). For the CDR3, the DNA is TGTGCCAGCAGTTTATCGCCAGCGGTGGGGTGGAATGGGCAGTTCTTC. Translated, it gives CASSLSPAVGWNGQFF.

The V call is TRBV9, the J call TRBJ2-3, with TRBD2 matching over 9 bases. V lost 0 bases and J lost 5; bases outside the gene matches: 7. CDR3 length equals 16 residues. CDR1 and CDR2 from the germline V gene are SGDLS and YYNGEE. The CDR3 DNA is TGTGCCAGCAGCGTAGCCGGTAGCGGGAGCGGAGATACGCAGTATTTT. It specifies CASSVAGSGSGDTQYF.

V gene TRBV28 combines with J gene TRBJ1-1; 7 nucleotides match TRBD1. The CDR3 has 12 residues. V lost 7 bases to trimming and J lost 11 bases; unmatched junction nucleotides: 10. Per the germline V gene, CDR1 is MDHEN and CDR2 is SYDVKM. The CDR3 loop reads CASTVGGVGAFF. The CDR3, as DNA: TGTGCCAGCACCGTAGGGGGCGTCGGGGCTTTCTTT.

The chain has TRBV7-2 and TRBJ2-1; weak D call: TRBD2 (5 bases). Germline CDR1 reads SGHTA; CDR2 reads FQGNSA. V was cut by 0 bases and J by 5 bases, with 8 bases left in between. This CDR3 comprises 14 residues. The CDR3 is CASSLAVGDNEQFF. CDR3 DNA: TGTGCCAGCAGCTTAGCGGTCGGGGACAATGAGCAGTTCTTC. Full variable domain (missing parts from reference TRBV7-2 and TRBJ2-1): GAGVSQSPSNKVTEKGKDVELRCDPISGHTALYWYRQSLGQGLEFLIYFQGNSAPDKSGLPSDRFSAERTGGSVSTLTIQRTQQEDSAVYLCASSLAVGDNEQFFGPGTRLTVL.

The chain links TRBV18 to TRBJ2-1, with unresolved D. Germline-derived CDR1 and CDR2 are KGHSH and LQKENI. V gave up 6 bases and J gave up 6 bases, with 12 bases separating them. This CDR3 spans 13 amino acids. The CDR3 reads CASSPLLVNEQFF. As DNA, the CDR3 is TGTGCCAGCTCCCCCCTCTTAGTCAATGAGCAGTTCTTC.

This clonotype has just a few counts. The J gene is TRBJ2-1, the V gene TRBV11-2, with D possibly TRBD2 on 6 matching bases. Deletions cut 6 bases from V and 6 bases from J, with 18 bases between. The CDR3 covers 15 residues. Per germline, CDR1 SGHAT and CDR2 FQNNGV. The CDR3 nucleotides are TGTGCCAGCAGACGTCCCGGGGGTCGGCGCAATGAGCAGTTCTTC. Protein sequence: CASRRPGGRRNEQFF.